The clone carrying this TCR beta chain was seen only once. Antigen unknown. These data come from a study of monozygotic twins with cystic fibrosis. Measured with immunoSEQ multiplex PCR; TCRdb has only the in-frame clones, and not every one. The sample yields 30,000 to 35,000 clones, approximately 97% seen once. Study-level findings and limits: Median Simpson clonality of approximately 0.0088 suggested naive T cells predominated.

CDR3 size: 14 residues. Trimming took 2 bases from V and 7 from J, leaving 14 bases between them. Germline-derived CDR1 and CDR2 are MNHEY and SVGAGI. The rearrangement joins TRBV6-5 to TRBJ1-2; no definite D call. Input material: blood. The source of this sequence is a girl aged 2-10 years with cystic fibrosis. The CDR3 nucleotides read TGTGCCAGCAGTTACAGTAGTGAGGGATTTGGCTACACCTTC. It translates to CASSYSSEGFGYTF.